The following is a T cell receptor (beta chain) sequence with its context. The CDR3 has 16 amino acids. The germline V and J ends were trimmed by 3 bases and 0 bases, with 14 bases remaining between them. Germline-derived CDR1 and CDR2 are SGHTA and FQGNSA. The record originates from a study of blood T cell repertoires in COVID-19. Study-level background: Samples taken during acute and convalescent COVID-19 were collected in the United States, Italy and Spain.

Profiled with immunoSEQ multiplex PCR; TCRdb holds only in-frame clones, not every one. The sample includes 250,000 to 350,000 clones, roughly 90% of them seen just once. Sequencing input: peripheral blood. The sequence derives from a woman between 25 and 40 years old with active or convalescent COVID-19. The chain has TRBV7-2 and TRBJ1-1; D is unresolved. The CDR3 DNA is TGTGCCAGCAGCTTGGAGGGTGTACGCCTGAACACTGAAGCTTTCTTT. Its protein is CASSLEGVRLNTEAFF.